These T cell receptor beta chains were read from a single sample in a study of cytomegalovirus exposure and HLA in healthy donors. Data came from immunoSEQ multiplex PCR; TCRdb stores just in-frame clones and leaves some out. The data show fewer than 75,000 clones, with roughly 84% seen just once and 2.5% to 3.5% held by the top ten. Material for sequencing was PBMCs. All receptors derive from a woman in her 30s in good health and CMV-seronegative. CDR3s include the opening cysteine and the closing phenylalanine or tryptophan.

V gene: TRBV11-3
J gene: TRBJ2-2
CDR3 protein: CASSLLQGNTGELFF

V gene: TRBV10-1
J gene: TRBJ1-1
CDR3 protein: CASSESERVSEAFF

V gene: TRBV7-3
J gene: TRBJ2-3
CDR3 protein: CASSSSSAQGADTQYF

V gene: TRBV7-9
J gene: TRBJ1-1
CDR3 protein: CASSEWAGTEAFF

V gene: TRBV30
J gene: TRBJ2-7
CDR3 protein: CAWGDPTASGGREQYF

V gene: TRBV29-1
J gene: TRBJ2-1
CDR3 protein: CSVEGLAGNEQFF

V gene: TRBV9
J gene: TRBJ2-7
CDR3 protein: CASSYGTGPYEQYF

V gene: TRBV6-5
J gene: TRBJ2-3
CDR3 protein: CASSRGSVSTDTQYF

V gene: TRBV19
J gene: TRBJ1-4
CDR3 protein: CASSGGLRGTNEKLFF

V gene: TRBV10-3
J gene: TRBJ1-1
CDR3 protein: CAINQFPGQENTEAFF

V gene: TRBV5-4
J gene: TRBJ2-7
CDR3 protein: CASSLVGASYEQYF

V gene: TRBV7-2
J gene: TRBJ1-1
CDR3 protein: CASSFRGPNTEAFF

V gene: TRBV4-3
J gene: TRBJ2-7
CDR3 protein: CASSETGGGYEQYF

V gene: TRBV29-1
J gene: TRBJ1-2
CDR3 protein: CSVEDYRGGERGYTF

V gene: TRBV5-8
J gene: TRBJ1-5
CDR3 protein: CASSPGHANQPQHF

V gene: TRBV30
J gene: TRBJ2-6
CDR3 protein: CAWSEGAGANVLTF